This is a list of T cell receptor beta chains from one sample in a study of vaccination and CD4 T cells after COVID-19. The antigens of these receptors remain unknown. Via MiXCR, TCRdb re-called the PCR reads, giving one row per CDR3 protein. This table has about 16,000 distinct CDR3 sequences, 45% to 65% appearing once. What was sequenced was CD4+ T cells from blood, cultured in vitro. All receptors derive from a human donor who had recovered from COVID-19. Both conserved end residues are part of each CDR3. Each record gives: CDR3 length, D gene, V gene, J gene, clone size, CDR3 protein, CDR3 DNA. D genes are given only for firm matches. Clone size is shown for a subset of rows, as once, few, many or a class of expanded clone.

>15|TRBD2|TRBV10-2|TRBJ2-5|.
CASTIAGGPGETQYF
TGCGCCAGCACCATAGCGGGAGGGCCGGGGGAGACCCAGTACTTC
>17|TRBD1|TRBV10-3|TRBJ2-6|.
CAIRRQGVASGANVLTF
TGTGCCATCAGACGACAGGGGGTTGCTTCTGGGGCCAACGTCCTGACTTTC
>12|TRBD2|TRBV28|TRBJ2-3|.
CASSSTSATQYF
TGTGCCAGCAGTTCGACTAGCGCTACGCAGTATTTT
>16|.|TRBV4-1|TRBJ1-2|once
CASSQLLAGHRGGYTF
TGCGCCAGCAGCCAACTCCTTGCAGGGCATAGAGGTGGCTACACCTTC
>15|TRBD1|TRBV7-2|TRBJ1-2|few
CASSATTGFGYGYTF
TGTGCCAGCAGCGCTACGACAGGGTTTGGATATGGCTACACCTTC
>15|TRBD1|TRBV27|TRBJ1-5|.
CASSLWGTGNQPQHF
TGTGCCAGCAGTTTGTGGGGGACAGGCAATCAGCCCCAGCATTTT
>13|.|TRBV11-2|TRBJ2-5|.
CASRFADGETQYF
TGTGCCAGCAGGTTCGCGGATGGAGAGACCCAGTACTTC
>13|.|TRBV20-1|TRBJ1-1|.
CSASVGSGTEAFF
TGCAGTGCTAGTGTGGGTAGTGGCACTGAAGCTTTCTTT
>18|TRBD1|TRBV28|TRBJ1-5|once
CASYSTTGTGNLNQPQHF
TGTGCCAGTTACTCTACGACCGGGACAGGGAACCTGAATCAGCCCCAGCATTTT
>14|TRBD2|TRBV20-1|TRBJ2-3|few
CSVPLAGAPDTQYF
TGCAGTGTCCCGCTAGCGGGAGCTCCAGATACGCAGTATTTT